The sample holds a few counts of the clone carrying this T cell receptor delta chain. The target antigen is unknown. This entry comes from a study of Vδ1+ human thymocytes. The germline V gene encodes CDR1 GEAIGNYY and CDR2 EKD. V was trimmed by 0 bases and J by 0 bases, leaving 14 bases between them. The CDR3 contains 19 residues. The template was reverse-transcribed extracted RNA. The CDR3 regions were amplified by multiplex PCR from V-gene primers to a constant-region primer. TCRdb reanalysed the multiplex PCR reads with CATT. This sample has 20,000 to 25,000 delta-chain clones; roughly 8% occur once, and the top ten carry 0.85% to 1%. Study results and caveats: Thymic TRG and TRD repertoires appeared highly polyclonal, with Gaussian CDR3 length distributions.

Input material: Vdelta1+ gamma-delta thymocytes from the thymus. Subset indicated: FACS-sorted CD3+ TCRalphabeta- TCRVdelta1+ TCRVdelta2- thymocytes. The chain links TRDV2 to TRDJ3; D perhaps matches TRDD3 (5 bases). The sequence derives from a child less than two years old who had congenital heart surgery. The CDR3 DNA sequence: TGTGCCTGTGACACCTCGGGGGTGAGGGTCTCCTGGGACACCCGACAGATGTTTTTC. Residues: CACDTSGVRVSWDTRQMFF.